This T cell receptor (beta chain) was identified in a study of cytomegalovirus exposure and HLA in healthy donors. Study-wide results and caveats: Per published reports, the classifier diagnosed cytomegalovirus status with high specificity and sensitivity. Rare TCR sequences predominated, though certain public TCRs were found in many donors.

Points on this clone: Antigen: not known.

Using immunoSEQ multiplex PCR, the repertoire was profiled, and TCRdb retains in-frame clones only, with some absent. Among about 83,000 clones, approximately 96% were seen once, and the ten largest hold approximately 1.2%. This CDR3 spans 17 amino acids. The germline V gene has CDR1 SGHVS and CDR2 FQNEAQ. V lost 5 bases to trimming and J lost 1 base; unmatched junction nucleotides: 11. The rearrangement joins TRBV7-8 to TRBJ2-7, with 10 bases matching TRBD2. The material sequenced was PBMCs. The receptor comes from a woman aged 18-29 years in good health and CMV-seronegative. For the CDR3, the DNA is TGTGCCAGCAGCCTCAGGACCGGGACTAGCGTTTCCTACGAGCAGTACTTC. It is translated as CASSLRTGTSVSYEQYF.